This entry lists 28 T cell receptor beta chains sequenced from one sample in a study of T cell responses to AZD1222 COVID-19 vaccine. Only in-frame clones appear in the TCRdb table, and some are missing; sequencing was by immunoSEQ multiplex PCR. The sample has around 190,000 clones; 88% are singletons. The specimen comprised peripheral blood, sampled on day 0 of AZD1222 vaccination. The receptors here all came from an adult in good health.

This chain connects TRBV19 to TRBJ2-7, with 10 bases matching TRBD1. In germline, CDR1 is LNHDA, CDR2 SQIVND (reference sequence). V was pared by 1 base and J by 0 bases, with 6 bases of the junction left unmatched. CDR3 length: 17 residues. The CDR3 coding sequence is TGTGCCAGTAGTATAGGTGTGACAGGGGGCTTCTCCTACGAGCAGTACTTC. This encodes CASSIGVTGGFSYEQYF.

This chain links TRBV19 with TRBJ1-5; no reliable D call. V was clipped by 5 bases and J by 0 bases, with 8 bases between them. From germline, CDR1 is LNHDA and CDR2 SQIVND (reference sequence). The CDR3 has 14 residues. CDR3 in amino acids: CASSGVYSNQPQHF. In DNA form, the CDR3 reads TGTGCCAGTAGTGGGGTCTATAGCAATCAGCCCCAGCATTTT.

This chain links TRBV4-1 with TRBJ2-2, with D maybe TRBD1 (5 bases). In germline, CDR1 is MGHRA, CDR2 YSYEKL. Trimming shortened V by 6 bases and J by 6 bases, and 8 bases separated the two germline ends. CDR3 size: 12 residues. The CDR3 DNA sequence: TGCGCCAGCAGGCAGGGATCCGGGGAGCTGTTTTTT. As protein: CASRQGSGELFF.

The rearrangement links TRBV6-5 to TRBJ1-1, with D possibly being TRBD1 (5 bases). Between the trimmed V and J ends, which lost 0 bases and 1 base, there was a span of 6 bases. Germline loops: CDR1 MNHEY, CDR2 SVGAGI. The CDR3 covers 14 residues. CDR3 DNA: TGTGCCAGCAGTTACTCGGGGGGGAACACTGAAGCTTTCTTT. Its protein product is CASSYSGGNTEAFF.

The rearrangement joins TRBV9 to TRBJ1-4; 7 bases line up with TRBD1. With V trimmed by 4 bases and J by 8 bases, 8 bases remained unmatched. The CDR3 sequence is 14 residues long. In germline, CDR1 is SGDLS, CDR2 YYNGEE. CDR3 region: CASSKTGEREKLFF. Written as DNA, the CDR3 is TGTGCCAGCAGCAAAACAGGGGAGAGGGAAAAACTGTTTTTT.

The chain employs TRBV10-1 and TRBJ1-1; no reliable D call. This CDR3 comprises 15 residues. Trimming removed 2 bases at V and 1 base at J, with 11 bases between. Per the germline V gene, CDR1 is WNHNN and CDR2 is SYGVQD (reference sequence). CDR3 in amino acids: CASSEAVPPNTEAFF. CDR3 sequence (DNA): TGCGCCAGCAGTGAGGCAGTCCCCCCGAACACTGAAGCTTTCTTT.

This chain uses TRBV3-1 (or the pseudogene TRBV3-2) with TRBJ2-7; the match to TRBD1 covers 8 bases. The CDR3 consists of 16 residues. Germline V lookup: CDR1 LGHDT, CDR2 YNNKEL (reference sequence). V trimming: 1 base; J trimming: 3 bases; junction bases outside the gene matches: 8. The CDR3 coding sequence is TGTGCCAGCAGCCAAGGACGGCGGGACAGGCTCTACGAGCAGTACTTC. It is translated as CASSQGRRDRLYEQYF.

The chain combines TRBV5-1 with TRBJ1-4; D is uncertain. The CDR3 has 15 amino acids. The V gene's germline CDR1 is SGHRS and CDR2 YFSETQ. Trimming removed 4 bases from V and 3 bases from J, with 13 bases in between. CDR3 amino acids: CASSALNTANEKLFF. For the CDR3, the DNA is TGCGCCAGCAGCGCCTTAAATACGGCTAATGAAAAACTGTTTTTT.

The rearrangement uses TRBV21-1 and TRBJ2-1; TRBD2, the table's D call, lacks a check against the DNA. TRBV21-1 is a pseudogene segment. The CDR3 covers 14 residues. CDR3 coding DNA: TGTGCCAGCACCCCGGGACTCCACCGGAATGAGCAGTTCTTC. Its protein is CASTPGLHRNEQFF.

The rearrangement links TRBV9 to TRBJ1-2; 7 nucleotides align to TRBD1. V lost 4 bases, J lost 8 bases, and 11 bases stayed unmatched. CDR3 length: 14 amino acids. Germline values: CDR1 SGDLS, CDR2 YYNGEE. The CDR3 nucleotides read TGTGCCAGCAGCTCATCCGGACAGGCATGGGGCTACACCTTC. Amino acids: CASSSSGQAWGYTF.

The chain has TRBV4-1 and TRBJ1-3, with D hard to call. The germline V gene has CDR1 MGHRA and CDR2 YSYEKL. V shed 4 bases and J shed 0 bases, with 16 bases lying between them. This CDR3 contains 17 residues. CDR3 coding DNA: TGCGCCAGCAGCCCCCCGGGAGGGATGAGCTCTGGAAACACCATATATTTT. It is translated as CASSPPGGMSSGNTIYF.

The chain recombines TRBV24-1 with TRBJ1-5; D is ambiguous. Germline V lookup: CDR1 KGHDR, CDR2 SFDVKD. The CDR3 totals 12 residues. The V and J ends lost 12 bases and 2 bases respectively, with 10 bases between them. This CDR3 reads CASAKGNQPQHF. The CDR3 DNA follows: TGTGCCTCTGCGAAGGGCAATCAGCCCCAGCATTTT.

The V and J genes are TRBV4-3 and TRBJ2-2; 7 bases fit TRBD1. This CDR3 comprises 17 residues. The germline CDR1 and CDR2 sequences are LGHNA and YSLEER. V lost 0 bases and J lost 4; bases outside the gene matches: 8. In DNA form, the CDR3 reads TGCGCCAGCAGCCAAGAGGAAGGGACAGCTGGCACCGGGGAGCTGTTTTTT. This codes for CASSQEEGTAGTGELFF.

The CDR3 region has the DNA TGTGCCAGCTCACCAAGTCAGGGCTATGAGCAGTTCTTC. Its translation is CASSPSQGYEQFF. This chain joins TRBV18 and TRBJ2-1, with a tentative D call TRBD1 (5 bases). The V gene's germline CDR1 is KGHSH and CDR2 LQKENI. Between the trimmed V and J ends, which lost 2 bases and 8 bases, there was a span of 10 bases. This CDR3 has 13 amino acids.

This clone came up once. The genes are TRBV7-8 and TRBJ1-5; possibly TRBD1 for D (6 bases). This CDR3 is built from 16 residues. CDR1 SGHVS and CDR2 FQNEAQ come from the germline V gene. V was pared by 5 bases and J by 0 bases, with 14 bases between. As DNA, the CDR3 is TGTGCCAGCAGCCATGCAGGGGTCTATAGCAATCAGCCCCAGCATTTT. It encodes CASSHAGVYSNQPQHF.

The genes are TRBV29-1 and TRBJ1-1; D may be TRBD1 (5 bases). The CDR3 length is 12 residues. The germline V gene has CDR1 SQVTM and CDR2 ANQGSEA. The V end was cut by 4 bases, the J end by 3 bases, with 9 bases between. DNA for the CDR3: TGCAGCGTTGCCGGGGGGGACACTGAAGCTTTCTTT. The encoded protein is CSVAGGDTEAFF.

The gene calls are TRBV29-1 and TRBJ1-2; 12 positions match TRBD1. Trimming removed 3 bases from V and 7 bases from J; junction bases left unmatched: 15. There are 17 residues in the CDR3. The germline gives CDR1 SQVTM, CDR2 ANQGSEA. The chain's CDR3 is CSVDGGGTGGAGGGYTF. DNA for the CDR3: TGCAGCGTTGACGGCGGGGGGACAGGGGGCGCCGGAGGTGGCTACACCTTC.

This chain connects TRBV28 to TRBJ1-5; possibly TRBD1 for D (5 bases). This CDR3 contains 14 residues. Per the germline V gene, CDR1 is MDHEN and CDR2 is SYDVKM. The germline V and J ends were trimmed by 11 bases and 3 bases, with 17 bases remaining between them. CDR3 in amino acids: CAGFSGHPNQPQHF. The CDR3 coding sequence is TGTGCCGGATTCTCCGGACACCCCAATCAGCCCCAGCATTTT.

The DNA for the CDR3 is TGCGCCAGCAGCCAAGTTTTGGGGATTATGGATACGCAGTATTTT. Translating it yields CASSQVLGIMDTQYF. The V gene is TRBV4-1, the J gene TRBJ2-3; D gene uncertain. Trimming took off 1 base at V and 6 bases at J, with 14 bases between the two ends. CDR3 length equals 15 residues. CDR1 is MGHRA and CDR2 is YSYEKL in the germline V gene.

As DNA, the CDR3 is TGTGCCAGCGTGGGGACAGGTAGATGGGATCAGCCCCAGCATTTT. Translating gives CASVGTGRWDQPQHF. The chain employs TRBV6-5 and TRBJ1-5; 8 positions agree with TRBD1. The CDR3 length is 15 residues. Trimming at V came to 8 bases and at J to 5 bases, leaving 11 bases not matched to a gene. Germline V CDR1 and CDR2: MNHEY, SVGAGI.

The genes are TRBV5-1 and TRBJ1-4; no clear D. V was cut by 4 bases and J by 0 bases, with 10 bases left in between. This CDR3 is 15 amino acids long. Germline-derived CDR1 and CDR2 are SGHRS and YFSETQ. The CDR3 is CASSLGGATNEKLFF. CDR3 nucleotide sequence: TGCGCCAGCAGCCTTGGCGGGGCAACTAATGAAAAACTGTTTTTT.

The chain uses TRBV3-1 (or the pseudogene TRBV3-2) and TRBJ1-3; TRBD1 matches at 11 bases. The CDR3 runs 16 residues. The germline V gene has CDR1 LGHDT and CDR2 YNNKEL (reference sequence). The junction had 3 bases not matched to a gene; V was cut back by 4 bases and J by 1 base. The CDR3 bases are TGTGCCAGCAGCCCGGGGACAGGGGGTTCTGGAAACACCATATATTTT. This sequence encodes CASSPGTGGSGNTIYF.

DNA for the CDR3: TGTGCCAGCAGCGTAGTACCAGAAGGGGAGACCCAGTACTTC. Amino acid sequence: CASSVVPEGETQYF. This sequence joins TRBV9 and TRBJ2-5; D gene ambiguous. CDR3 length: 14 amino acids. Germline CDR1 is SGDLS and CDR2 is YYNGEE. Trimming shortened V by 0 bases and J by 5 bases, and 11 bases separated the two germline ends.

This clone turned up a few times. The chain links TRBV7-3 to TRBJ2-3, with 8 positions matching TRBD1. This CDR3 is built from 16 residues. The V gene's germline CDR1 is SGHTA and CDR2 FQGTGA. After removal of 5 bases from V and 2 bases from J, the junction contained 9 bases not matched to a gene. The CDR3 DNA follows: TGTGCCAGCAGCCCAGGGGGCCGAGGAGCCACAGATACGCAGTATTTT. Translated: CASSPGGRGATDTQYF.

The genes are TRBV5-8 and TRBJ1-4; D unclear. The CDR3 is made up of 15 amino acids. Germline V gives CDR1 SGHTS, CDR2 YDEGEE. V lost 1 base, J lost 2 bases, and 9 bases lay in between. The CDR3, as DNA: TGTGCCAGCAGCTTGTTAATGGGGACTAATGAAAAACTGTTTTTT. Its protein product is CASSLLMGTNEKLFF.

V is TRBV7-6 and J is TRBJ1-4, with TRBD1 identical over 7 bases. Germline CDR1 and CDR2: SGHVS and FNYEAQ. Trimming removed 5 bases from V and 3 bases from J; junction bases left unmatched: 9. CDR3 length: 16 amino acids. CDR3 amino acids: CASSLMGTVPNEKLFF. CDR3 in DNA: TGTGCCAGCAGCCTAATGGGGACAGTCCCTAATGAAAAACTGTTTTTT.

The CDR3 region has the DNA TGTGCCAGCAGCTTAATAACAGGGAAAACGGATGGCTACACCTTC. Translating gives CASSLITGKTDGYTF. J is TRBJ1-2 and V is TRBV7-3; D might be TRBD1 (6 bases). The CDR3 runs to 15 residues. CDR1 and CDR2 from the germline V gene are SGHTA and FQGTGA. Trimming took off 1 base at V and 6 bases at J, with 15 bases between the two ends. The variable domain in full, with the rest retrieved from reference TRBV7-3 and TRBJ1-2, is GAGVSQTPSNKVTEKGKYVELRCDPISGHTALYWYRQSLGQGPEFLIYFQGTGAADDSGLPNDRFFAVRPEGSVSTLKIQRTERGDSAVYLCASSLITGKTDGYTFGSGTRLTVV.

CDR3 amino acids: CASSLGVRNTEAFF. In DNA, the CDR3 is TGTGCCAGCAGCTTAGGGGTACGGAACACTGAAGCTTTCTTT. V gene TRBV7-9 combines with J gene TRBJ1-1; no definite D call. Germline V gene sequence: CDR1 SEHNR, CDR2 FQNEAQ (reference sequence). The length of the CDR3 is 14 residues. The V and J ends lost 1 base and 1 base respectively, with 7 bases between them.